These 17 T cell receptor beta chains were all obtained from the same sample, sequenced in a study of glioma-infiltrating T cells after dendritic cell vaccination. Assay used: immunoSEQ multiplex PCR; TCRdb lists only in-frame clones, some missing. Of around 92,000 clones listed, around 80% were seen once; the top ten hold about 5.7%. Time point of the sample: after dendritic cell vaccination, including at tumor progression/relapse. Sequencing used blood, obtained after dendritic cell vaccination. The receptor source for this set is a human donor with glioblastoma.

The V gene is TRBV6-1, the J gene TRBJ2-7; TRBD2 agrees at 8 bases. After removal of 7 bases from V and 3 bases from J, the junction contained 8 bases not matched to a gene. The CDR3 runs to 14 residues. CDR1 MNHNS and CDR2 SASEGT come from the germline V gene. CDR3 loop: CASTLAGNIYEQYF. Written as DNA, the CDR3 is TGTGCCAGCACCTTAGCGGGAAATATCTACGAGCAGTACTTC.

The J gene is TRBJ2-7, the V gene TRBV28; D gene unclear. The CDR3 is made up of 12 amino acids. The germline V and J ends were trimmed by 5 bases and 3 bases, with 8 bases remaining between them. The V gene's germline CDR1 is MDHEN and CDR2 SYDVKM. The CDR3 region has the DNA TGTGCCAGCAGTCTCAGGAACTACGAGCAGTACTTC. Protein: CASSLRNYEQYF.

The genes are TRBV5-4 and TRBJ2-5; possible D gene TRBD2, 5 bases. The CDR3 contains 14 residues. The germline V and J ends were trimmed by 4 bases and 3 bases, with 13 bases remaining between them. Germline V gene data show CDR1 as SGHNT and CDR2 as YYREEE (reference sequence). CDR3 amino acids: CASSRPPGEETQYF. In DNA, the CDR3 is TGTGCCAGCAGCCGCCCCCCCGGGGAAGAGACCCAGTACTTC.

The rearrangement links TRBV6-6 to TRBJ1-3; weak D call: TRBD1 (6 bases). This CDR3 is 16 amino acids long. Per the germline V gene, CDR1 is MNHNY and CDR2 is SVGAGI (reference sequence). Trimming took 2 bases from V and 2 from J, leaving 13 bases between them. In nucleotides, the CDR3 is TGTGCCAGCAGTTACACATCAGGGGTCCCTGGAAACACCATATATTTT. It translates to CASSYTSGVPGNTIYF.

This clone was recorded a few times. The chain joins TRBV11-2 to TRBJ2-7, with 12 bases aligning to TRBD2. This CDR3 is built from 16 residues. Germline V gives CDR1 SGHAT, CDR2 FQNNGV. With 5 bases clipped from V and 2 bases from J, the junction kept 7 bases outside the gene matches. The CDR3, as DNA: TGTGCCAGCAGCCGAGGGGCTAGCGGGGGGGCCTACGAGCAGTACTTC. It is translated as CASSRGASGGAYEQYF. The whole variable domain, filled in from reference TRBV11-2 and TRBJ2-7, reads EAGVAQSPRYKIIEKRQSVAFWCNPISGHATLYWYQQILGQGPKLLIQFQNNGVVDDSQLPKDRFSAERLKGVDSTLKIQPAKLEDSAVYLCASSRGASGGAYEQYFGPGTRLTVT.

The CDR3 is CATAAGKTAGYGYTF. The CDR3 DNA sequence: TGTGCCACCGCGGCAGGGAAGACCGCTGGCTATGGCTACACCTTC. The V call is TRBV10-3, the J call TRBJ1-2; TRBD1 might be the D (5 bases). V was shortened by 10 bases and J by 4 bases, with 22 bases between the two germline ends. The CDR3 covers 15 residues. The V gene's germline CDR1 is ENHRY and CDR2 SYGVKD.

CDR3: CASSEGGTGYTF. In DNA, the CDR3 is TGTGCCAGCAGTGAAGGGGGAACTGGCTACACCTTC. The chain uses TRBV6-4 and TRBJ1-2; tentative D call: TRBD1 (6 bases). Trimming cost V 3 bases and J 7 bases, with 9 bases left between them. The V gene's germline CDR1 is MRHNA and CDR2 SNTAGT. This CDR3 has 12 residues.

The CDR3 loop is CASRQGLEETQYF. CDR3 in DNA: TGTGCCAGCAGACAGGGGCTGGAAGAGACCCAGTACTTC. This chain joins TRBV5-4 and TRBJ2-5; 7 nucleotides agree with TRBD1. The J segment lost 3 bases and the V segment lost 5 bases, leaving 4 bases of the junction unmatched. Germline CDR1 reads SGHNT; CDR2 reads YYREEE (reference sequence). The CDR3 is made up of 13 amino acids.

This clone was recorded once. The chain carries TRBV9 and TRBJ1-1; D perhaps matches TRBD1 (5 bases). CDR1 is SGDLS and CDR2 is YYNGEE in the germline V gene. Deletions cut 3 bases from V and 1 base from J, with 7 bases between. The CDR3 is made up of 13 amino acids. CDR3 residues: CASSAQGNTEAFF. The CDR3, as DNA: TGTGCCAGCAGCGCTCAGGGGAACACTGAAGCTTTCTTT.

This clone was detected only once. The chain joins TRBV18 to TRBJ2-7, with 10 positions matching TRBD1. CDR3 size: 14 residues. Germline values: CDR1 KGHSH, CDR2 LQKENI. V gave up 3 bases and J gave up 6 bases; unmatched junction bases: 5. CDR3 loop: CASSPQDRGGEQYF. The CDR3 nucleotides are TGTGCCAGCTCACCGCAGGACAGGGGGGGCGAGCAGTACTTC.

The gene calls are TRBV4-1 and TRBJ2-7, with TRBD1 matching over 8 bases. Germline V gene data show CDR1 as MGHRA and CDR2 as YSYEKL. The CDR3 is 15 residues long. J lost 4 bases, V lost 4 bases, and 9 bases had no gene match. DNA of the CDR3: TGCGCCAGCAGCCGACTCTGGACAGGGATTTACGAGCAGTACTTC. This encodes CASSRLWTGIYEQYF.

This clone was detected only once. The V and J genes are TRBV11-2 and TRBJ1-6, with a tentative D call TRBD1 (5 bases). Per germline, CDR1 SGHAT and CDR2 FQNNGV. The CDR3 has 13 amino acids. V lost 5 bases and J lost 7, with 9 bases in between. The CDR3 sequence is CASSQGENSPLHF. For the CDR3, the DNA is TGTGCCAGCAGCCAGGGTGAAAATTCACCCCTCCACTTT.

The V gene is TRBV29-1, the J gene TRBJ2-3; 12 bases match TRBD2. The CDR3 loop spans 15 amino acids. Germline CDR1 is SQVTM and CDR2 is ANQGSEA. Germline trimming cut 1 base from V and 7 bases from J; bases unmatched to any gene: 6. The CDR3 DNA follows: TGCAGCGTTGAAGGCGGACTAGCGGGGTATAATACGCAGTATTTT. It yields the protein CSVEGGLAGYNTQYF.

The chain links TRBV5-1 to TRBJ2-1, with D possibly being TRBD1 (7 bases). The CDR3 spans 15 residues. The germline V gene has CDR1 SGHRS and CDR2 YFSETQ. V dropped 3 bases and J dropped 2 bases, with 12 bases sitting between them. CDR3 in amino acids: CASSYAGGTYNEQFF. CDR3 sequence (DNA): TGCGCCAGCAGCTACGCAGGGGGGACCTACAATGAGCAGTTCTTC.

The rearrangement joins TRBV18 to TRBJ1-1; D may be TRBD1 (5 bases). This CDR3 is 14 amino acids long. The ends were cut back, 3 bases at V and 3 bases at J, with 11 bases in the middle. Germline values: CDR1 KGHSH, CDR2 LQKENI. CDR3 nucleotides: TGTGCCAGCTCACCTCAGGGTGGGGACACTGAAGCTTTCTTT. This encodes CASSPQGGDTEAFF.

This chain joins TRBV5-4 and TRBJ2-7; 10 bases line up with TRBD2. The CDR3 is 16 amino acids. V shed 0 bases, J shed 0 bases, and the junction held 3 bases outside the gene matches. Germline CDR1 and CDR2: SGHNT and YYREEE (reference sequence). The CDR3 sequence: CASSLGASGSSYEQYF. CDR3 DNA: TGTGCCAGCAGCTTGGGGGCTAGCGGGAGCTCCTACGAGCAGTACTTC.

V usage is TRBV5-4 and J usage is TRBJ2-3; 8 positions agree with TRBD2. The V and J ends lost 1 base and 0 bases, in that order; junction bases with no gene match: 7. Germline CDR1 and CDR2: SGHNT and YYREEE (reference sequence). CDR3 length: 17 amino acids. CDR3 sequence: CASSLKLADASTDTQYF. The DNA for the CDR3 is TGTGCCAGCAGCTTGAAACTAGCGGATGCTAGCACAGATACGCAGTATTTT. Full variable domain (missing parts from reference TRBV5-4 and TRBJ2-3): ETGVTQSPTHLIKTRGQQVTLRCSSQSGHNTVSWYQQALGQGPQFIFQYYREEENGRGNFPPRFSGLQFPNYSSELNVNALELDDSALYLCASSLKLADASTDTQYFGPGTRLTVL.